This T cell receptor beta chain appears in the sequencing data of a study of molecular identifiers for immune sequencing clone quantification (dated by TCRdb to 2016 to 2018). Turning to the overall study: For a replicate experiment, the RNA from either approximately 20,000 or 100,000 naive CD8 T cells was divided into five aliquots, and four of those aliquots went on to sequencing. CD8 T cells were used in a methods study to benchmark molecular-identifier clustering-based TCR repertoire sequencing (MIDCIRS) and TCR RNA copy counting. Study-wide conclusions, independent of this receptor: Even against a background of 800,000 to 1,000,000 naive CD8 T cells, spiked-in Jurkat TCR RNA amounting to a single cell's worth was reported to be detectable. Naive libraries contained spiked-in Jurkat TCR RNA (more than 9 copies' worth), which is not part of the donor repertoire. Clones above 20 RNA copies held over 98% of molecules in CMV-specific effector cells but under 1% in naive cells. Approximately 3 recovered TCR RNA copies per cell were obtained by modeling, versus about 9 by digital PCR, implying a capture efficiency of around 28%. Identical TCR molecules sharing a barcode could cause highly expanded clone sizes to be underestimated. When barcode sub-clustering was omitted, TCR diversity was inflated by chimeric consensus sequences, with chimeras reaching as high as 47%.

After removal of 0 bases from V and 4 bases from J, the junction retains 5 bases not matched to a gene. The CDR3, from cysteine to phenylalanine, totals 15 residues. The sequence is cut down to CDR3 DNA, 45 bases in frame from base 1. CDR1 and CDR2 are drawn from the germline V gene: LGHNA, YSLEER. This clonotype was observed at least ten times. This clone's antigen is unknown. No base qualities exist here, and no much larger clone lies one base off it. Libraries of naive CD8 T cells were generated from around 20,000 to 990,000 sorted cells, with 10%, 30% or 50% of the purified RNA used. On a BD FACSAria II, naive CD8 T cells were FACS-sorted as CD8+CD4-CCR7+CD45RA+ and collected into RLT Plus buffer. To test detection sensitivity, Jurkat RNA equivalent to approximately ten TCR copies was spiked into samples of about 19,000-1,100,000 naive CD8 T cells. CD8 T cells were enriched with RosetteSep CD8+ T Cell Enrichment Cocktail and Ficoll-Paque, followed by ACK red cell lysis.

The library relied on PCR. The sequencer was a NextSeq 500. Bulk TCR libraries were generated as previously described, with the TCR primers listed in Table S5 used. Total RNA was purified with the Qiagen AllPrep DNA/RNA kit. Before any analysis, reads coming from multiple sequencing runs of the same library were combined into one pool. Turning to the authors' computational methods: Reads were retained only if an exact TCR constant sequence was present, and the retained reads were trimmed to 150 nt and grouped according to their 12-nt molecular barcodes. Reads within each barcode group were sub-clustered using a 15% Levenshtein threshold, and quality-weighted consensus sequences were constructed for each RNA molecule. Non-functional sequences were removed, as were lower-count sequences one edit away from another. Based on a fit of two negative binomial distributions, barcode sub-clusters having less than 20% of the maximum read count were discarded. TCRdb ran its own pipeline on the public reads, namely fastp trimming at Q25 and MiXCR clone calling, and kept in-frame beta chains. Rows are combined by CDR3 protein, so each entry shows the most common genes and DNA. The V and J calls were not made by the authors but by TCRdb's processing. This sample holds around 460,000 distinct CDR3 sequences; around 23% were observed only once. The ten largest account for 0.7% to 0.9% of the sample.

The sequence links TRBV4-3 to TRBJ1-2, with 7 junctional bases fitting TRBD1. The specimen sequenced was naive CD8+ T cells from blood, with Jurkat cell RNA spiked in. In the paper's terms, the cell subset or site label means: FACS-sorted CD8+CD4-CCR7+CD45RA+ naive T cells. This TCR was sampled from a human donor in good health. Some libraries in this study had Jurkat cell RNA spiked in. CDR3 loop: CASSQDDGQAYGYTF. The nucleotide sequence is given as TGCGCCAGCAGCCAAGATGACGGACAGGCCTATGGCTACACCTTC.